This T cell receptor beta chain comes out of a study of molecular identifiers for immune sequencing clone quantification. Study-wide results and caveats: Effector cells had over 99% of their molecules in clones above 20 RNA copies, while naive cells had under 1%.

This clonotype was recorded at least ten times. Its antigen remains unidentified. Source material for naive CD8 libraries was roughly 19,000 to 1,000,000 sorted cells, with 10%, 30% or 50% RNA. Generation of bulk TCR libraries relied on previously described methods and listed TCR primers. TCRdb reprocessed the PCR reads with MiXCR, giving one entry per CDR3 protein. Altogether 75,000 to 95,000 distinct CDR3 sequences are present, about 23% being singletons, with the ten largest covering about 0.73%. V gave up 3 bases and J gave up 3 bases, with 21 bases separating them. The CDR3 contains 17 residues. Germline CDR1 reads MDHEN; CDR2 reads SYDVKM.

The rearrangement uses TRBV28 and TRBJ2-7; D is ambiguous. The receptor was isolated from a human donor in good health. Some libraries in this study had Jurkat cell RNA spiked in. Material for sequencing was naive CD8+ T cells from blood, with Jurkat cell RNA spiked in. Regarding subset: FACS-sorted CD8+CD4-CCR7+CD45RA+ naive T cells. The CDR3 spells CASSLDRNQLGVYEQYF. The CDR3, as DNA: TGTGCCAGCAGTTTGGACCGGAATCAGCTTGGGGTCTACGAGCAGTACTTC. Full variable domain (remainder filled in from reference TRBV28 and TRBJ2-7): DVKVTQSSRYLVKRTGEKVFLECVQDMDHENMFWYRQDPGLGLRLIYFSYDVKMKEKGDIPEGYSVSREKKERFSLILESASTNQTSMYLCASSLDRNQLGVYEQYFGPGTRLTVT.